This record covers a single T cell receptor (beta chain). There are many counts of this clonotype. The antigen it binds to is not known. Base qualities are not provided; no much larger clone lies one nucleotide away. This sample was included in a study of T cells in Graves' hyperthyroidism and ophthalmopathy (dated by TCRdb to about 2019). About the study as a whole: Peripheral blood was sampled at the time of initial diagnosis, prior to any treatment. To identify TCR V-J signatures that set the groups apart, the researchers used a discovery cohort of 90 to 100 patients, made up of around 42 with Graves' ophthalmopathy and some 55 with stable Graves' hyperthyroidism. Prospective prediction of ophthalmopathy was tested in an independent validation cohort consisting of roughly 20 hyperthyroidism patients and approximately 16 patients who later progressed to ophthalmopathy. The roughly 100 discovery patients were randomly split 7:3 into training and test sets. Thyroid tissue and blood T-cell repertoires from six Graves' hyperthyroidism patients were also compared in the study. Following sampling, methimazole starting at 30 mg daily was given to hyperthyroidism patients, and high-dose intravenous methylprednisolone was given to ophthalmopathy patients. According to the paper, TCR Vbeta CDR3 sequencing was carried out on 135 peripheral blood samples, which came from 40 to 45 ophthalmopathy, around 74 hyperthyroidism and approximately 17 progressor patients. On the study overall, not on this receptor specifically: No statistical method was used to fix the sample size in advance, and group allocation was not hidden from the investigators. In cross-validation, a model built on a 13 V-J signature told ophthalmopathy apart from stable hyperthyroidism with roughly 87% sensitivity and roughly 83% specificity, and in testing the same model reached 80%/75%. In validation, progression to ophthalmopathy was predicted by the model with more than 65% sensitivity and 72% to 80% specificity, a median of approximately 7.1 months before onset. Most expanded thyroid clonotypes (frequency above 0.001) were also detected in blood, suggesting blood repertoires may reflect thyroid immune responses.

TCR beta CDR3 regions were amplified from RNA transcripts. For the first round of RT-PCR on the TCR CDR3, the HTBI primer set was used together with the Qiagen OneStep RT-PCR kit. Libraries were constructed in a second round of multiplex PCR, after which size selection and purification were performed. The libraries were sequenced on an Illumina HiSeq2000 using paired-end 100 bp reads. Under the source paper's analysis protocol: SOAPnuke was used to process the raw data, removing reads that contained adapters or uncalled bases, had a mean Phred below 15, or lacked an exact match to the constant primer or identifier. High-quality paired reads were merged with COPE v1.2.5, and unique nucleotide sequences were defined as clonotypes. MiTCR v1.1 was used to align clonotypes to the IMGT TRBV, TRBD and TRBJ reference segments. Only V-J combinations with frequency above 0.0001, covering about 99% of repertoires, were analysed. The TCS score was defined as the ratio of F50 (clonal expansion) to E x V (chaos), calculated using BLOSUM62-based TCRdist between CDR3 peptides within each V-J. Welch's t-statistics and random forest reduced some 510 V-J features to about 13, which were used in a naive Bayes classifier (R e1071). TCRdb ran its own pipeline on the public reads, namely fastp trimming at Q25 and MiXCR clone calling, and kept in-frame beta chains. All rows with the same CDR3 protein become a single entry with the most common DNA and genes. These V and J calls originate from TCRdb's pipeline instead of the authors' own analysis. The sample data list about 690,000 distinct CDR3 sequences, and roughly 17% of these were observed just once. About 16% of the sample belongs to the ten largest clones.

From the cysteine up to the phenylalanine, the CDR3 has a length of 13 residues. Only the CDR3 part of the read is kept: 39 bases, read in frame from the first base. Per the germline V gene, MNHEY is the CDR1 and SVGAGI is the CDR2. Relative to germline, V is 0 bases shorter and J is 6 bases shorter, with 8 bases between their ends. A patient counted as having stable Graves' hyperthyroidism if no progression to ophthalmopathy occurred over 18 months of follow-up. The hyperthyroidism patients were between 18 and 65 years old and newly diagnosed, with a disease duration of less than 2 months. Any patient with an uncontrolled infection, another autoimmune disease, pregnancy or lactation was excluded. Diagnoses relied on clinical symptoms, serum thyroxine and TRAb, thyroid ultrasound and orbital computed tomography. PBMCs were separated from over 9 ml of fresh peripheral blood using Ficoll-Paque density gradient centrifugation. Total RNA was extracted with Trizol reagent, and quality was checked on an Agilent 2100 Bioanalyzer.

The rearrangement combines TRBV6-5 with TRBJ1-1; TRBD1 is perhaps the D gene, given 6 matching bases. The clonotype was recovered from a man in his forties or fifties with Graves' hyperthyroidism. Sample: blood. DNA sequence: TGTGCCAGCAGTTACTCGAGGGGGGCTGAAGCTTTCTTT. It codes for CASSYSRGAEAFF.